A selection of T cell receptor beta chains follows, all from one sample in a study of identical twins. Each CDR3 protein is one row after TCRdb ran MiXCR on the 5' RACE reads. The data show about 430,000 distinct CDR3 sequences, with roughly 18% seen just once and 10% to 15% held by the top ten. Input material: naive T cells sorted from blood. All receptors come from a man aged 45-65 years in good health. Both conserved end residues are part of each CDR3. The D gene is left open where the match is weak. Only some rows state a clone size, as once, few, many or a class for expanded clones.

D gene	V gene	clone size	J gene	CDR3 DNA	CDR3 protein
TRBD2	TRBV27	many	TRBJ2-3	TGTGCCAGCAGTCCCCCATGGGGGCGGGAGGGCACAGATACGCAGTATTTT	CASSPPWGREGTDTQYF
TRBD2	TRBV7-2	.	TRBJ2-3	TGTGCCAGCAGCTTAGATCACCAGACTAGCTCAGCGCAGTATTTT	CASSLDHQTSSAQYF
TRBD1	TRBV7-2	many	TRBJ2-1	TGTGCCAGCAGTTTAGCCGGGACAGGTGGAAATGAGCAGTTCTTC	CASSLAGTGGNEQFF
.	TRBV11-2	many	TRBJ1-3	TGTGCCAGCAGCCGTCCGGGCCAGAACACCATATATTTT	CASSRPGQNTIYF
TRBD1	TRBV6-1	many	TRBJ2-3	TGTGCCAGCAGCAGTCGGACAGGGGACGCAGATACGCAGTATTTT	CASSSRTGDADTQYF
.	TRBV5-5	.	TRBJ2-4	TGTGCCAGCAGCGTGGACGACTTACAGGACCTAGCCAAAAACATTCAGTACTTC	CASSVDDLQDLAKNIQYF
TRBD1	TRBV4-2	many	TRBJ2-1	TGTGCCAGCAGCCAAGGACAGGGGGCAGTGGATGAGCAGTTCTTC	CASSQGQGAVDEQFF
.	TRBV7-9	.	TRBJ2-7	TGTGCCAGCACGGAGGGAATCTCCTACGAGCAGTACTTC	CASTEGISYEQYF
.	TRBV7-6	many	TRBJ1-2	TGTGCCAGCAGCACCCTACCACGGGGAAGGGCGAAGTCTAACTATGGCTACACCTTC	CASSTLPRGRAKSNYGYTF
TRBD1	TRBV12-3/TRBV12-4	.	TRBJ2-2	TGTGCCAGCAGCCGAACAGGGGTTGGTGGGGAGCTGTTTTTT	CASSRTGVGGELFF
.	TRBV12-3/TRBV12-4	many	TRBJ2-5	TGTGCCAGCAGTCGTAGAGTAGGAGAGACCCAGTACTTC	CASSRRVGETQYF
TRBD2	TRBV6-2/TRBV6-3	.	TRBJ2-7	TGTGCCAGCACCAAGACTAGCGGGAGGTGGAAGCAGTACTTC	CASTKTSGRWKQYF
.	TRBV5-1	once	TRBJ2-6	TGCGCCAGCAGGGACAATTTCTCTGGGGCCAACGTCCTGACTTTC	CASRDNFSGANVLTF
TRBD1	TRBV5-5	few	TRBJ2-3	TGTGCCAGCAGCATAACAGGGGGCTATCCAGATACGCAGTATTTT	CASSITGGYPDTQYF
.	TRBV5-4	many	TRBJ2-5	TGTGCCAGCAGCTCTACAGGCCTGCAAGAGACCCAGTACTTC	CASSSTGLQETQYF
TRBD1	TRBV12-3/TRBV12-4	few	TRBJ1-6	TGTGCCAGCAGCTCGACAGGGAAATCACCCCTCCACTTT	CASSSTGKSPLHF
.	TRBV12-3/TRBV12-4	many	TRBJ1-2	TGTGCCAGCAGTTCCCGGACGGAATTATATGGCTACACCTTC	CASSSRTELYGYTF
.	TRBV4-3	.	TRBJ1-2	TGCGCCAGCAGCCAAGTTGCAGGACCGGCTAACTATGGCTACACCTTC	CASSQVAGPANYGYTF
.	TRBV12-3/TRBV12-4	few	TRBJ2-3	TGTGCCAGCAAAATTGGACACGGCACAGATACGCAGTATTTT	CASKIGHGTDTQYF
.	TRBV6-2/TRBV6-3	many	TRBJ2-1	TGTGCCAGCGGCCTATGGGACAATGAGCAGTTCTTC	CASGLWDNEQFF
TRBD2	TRBV20-1	many	TRBJ2-2	TGCAGTGCTAGAGGTAGCGGGGGGTCGCCCGGGGAGCTGTTTTTT	CSARGSGGSPGELFF
.	TRBV4-3	.	TRBJ1-1	TGCGCCAGCAGACTGAAAGGGGGAGGCACTGAAGCTTTCTTT	CASRLKGGGTEAFF
.	TRBV5-1	few	TRBJ2-2	TGCGCCAGCAGCTTAGAATCCGGCCACACCGGGGAGCTGTTTTTT	CASSLESGHTGELFF
.	TRBV4-2	few	TRBJ1-3	TGTGCCAGCAGCCAAGATCAAGTGGGGGGACACCCATCCTCTGGAAACACCATATATTTT	CASSQDQVGGHPSSGNTIYF
.	TRBV6-2/TRBV6-3	.	TRBJ2-5	TGTGCCAGCAGTTCCCCGAGGGGGAATCAAGAGACCCAGTACTTC	CASSSPRGNQETQYF
.	TRBV7-2	once	TRBJ2-4	TGTGCCAGCAGCGATGTGGGGGTAGCCAAAAACATTCAGTACTTC	CASSDVGVAKNIQYF
TRBD2	TRBV5-1	.	TRBJ2-5	TGCGCCAGCAGCGGGCTTACCGGGACTAGCGGGGAAGAGACCCAGTACTTC	CASSGLTGTSGEETQYF
TRBD1	TRBV4-1	many	TRBJ2-2	TGCGCCAGCAGCCTCCTAGGACAGGGGGACTACACCGGGGAGCTGTTTTTT	CASSLLGQGDYTGELFF
.	TRBV7-2	many	TRBJ2-3	TGTGCCAGCAGCTTAGCGAGTCTACCCACAGATACGCAGTATTTT	CASSLASLPTDTQYF
.	TRBV12-3/TRBV12-4	.	TRBJ2-4	TGTGCCAGCAGACCACGGGGTACAGCGGGAGCCAAAAACATTCAGTACTTC	CASRPRGTAGAKNIQYF
.	TRBV18	few	TRBJ2-7	TGTGCCAGCTCCCAGAGAGGGGGGTACGAGCAGTACTTC	CASSQRGGYEQYF
TRBD2	TRBV29-1	many	TRBJ2-5	TGCAGCGTTGAGCTGGTTCTAGCGGGACGGGAGACCCAGTACTTC	CSVELVLAGRETQYF
.	TRBV7-6	.	TRBJ2-7	TGTGCCAGCAGCTTACCTTCCGGGGGCGGTTACGAGCAGTACTTC	CASSLPSGGGYEQYF
.	TRBV7-2	once	TRBJ2-7	TGTGCCAGCAGCATCTACAGGGGGGGGGAGCAGTACTTC	CASSIYRGGEQYF
.	TRBV29-1	.	TRBJ2-3	TGCAGCGTTGACAGCGGGCCCGAGGTAGATACGCAGTATTTT	CSVDSGPEVDTQYF
TRBD1	TRBV20-1	few	TRBJ2-2	TGCAGTGCTAGAGATTTGGGACAGGGGAACACCGGGGAGCTGTTTTTT	CSARDLGQGNTGELFF
.	TRBV6-1	many	TRBJ2-7	TGTGCCAGCAGTGAAATTCAAGCCTACGAGCAGTACTTC	CASSEIQAYEQYF
.	TRBV5-1	many	TRBJ2-5	TGCGCCAGCAGCTCCGAGGGACACTTGGGTGAGACCCAGTACTTC	CASSSEGHLGETQYF
.	TRBV28	.	TRBJ1-2	TGTGCCAGCACCCCACCGGAGGCTAGCTATGGCTACACCTTC	CASTPPEASYGYTF
.	TRBV19	many	TRBJ2-1	TGTGCCAGTAGTGAGACCGGGACGCCCTTTGCGGAGATGGCTTACAATGAGCAGTTCTTC	CASSETGTPFAEMAYNEQFF
.	TRBV14	many	TRBJ2-1	TGTGCCAGCAGCCAAGATGTATGGGGGTCCCCCTACAATGAGCAGTTCTTC	CASSQDVWGSPYNEQFF
TRBD2	TRBV20-1	many	TRBJ2-1	TGCAGTGCTTCTAGCGGGAGGGCCTGGAATGAGCAGTTCTTC	CSASSGRAWNEQFF
TRBD1	TRBV20-1	few	TRBJ1-1	TGCAGTACTCCCCGGGACAGGGGAAACACTGAAGCTTTCTTT	CSTPRDRGNTEAFF
.	TRBV27	few	TRBJ1-3	TGTGCCAGCAGTTTATCGTTCCGGGCTGGAAACACCATATATTTT	CASSLSFRAGNTIYF
TRBD2	TRBV3-1	many	TRBJ2-4	TGTGCCAGCAGCCAAGATGGTCTAGCGGAAAACATTCAGTACTTC	CASSQDGLAENIQYF
.	TRBV28	.	TRBJ2-3	TGTGCCAGCAGGTTGGGTCTGAGAGATACGCAGTATTTT	CASRLGLRDTQYF